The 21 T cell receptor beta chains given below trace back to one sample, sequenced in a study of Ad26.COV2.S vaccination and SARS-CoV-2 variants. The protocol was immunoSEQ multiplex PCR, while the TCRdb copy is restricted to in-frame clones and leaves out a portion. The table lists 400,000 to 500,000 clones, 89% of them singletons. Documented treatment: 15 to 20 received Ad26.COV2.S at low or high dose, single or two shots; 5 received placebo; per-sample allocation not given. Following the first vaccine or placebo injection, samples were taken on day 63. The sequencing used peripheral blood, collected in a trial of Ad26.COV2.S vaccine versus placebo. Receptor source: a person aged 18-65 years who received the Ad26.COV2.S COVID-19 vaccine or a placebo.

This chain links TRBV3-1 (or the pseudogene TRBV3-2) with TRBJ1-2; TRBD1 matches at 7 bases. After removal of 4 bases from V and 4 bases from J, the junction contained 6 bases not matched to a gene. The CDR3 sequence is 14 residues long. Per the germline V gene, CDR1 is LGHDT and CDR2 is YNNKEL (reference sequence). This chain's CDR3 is CASSLNRGGYGYTF. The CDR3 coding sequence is TGTGCCAGCAGCCTTAACAGGGGAGGCTATGGCTACACCTTC.

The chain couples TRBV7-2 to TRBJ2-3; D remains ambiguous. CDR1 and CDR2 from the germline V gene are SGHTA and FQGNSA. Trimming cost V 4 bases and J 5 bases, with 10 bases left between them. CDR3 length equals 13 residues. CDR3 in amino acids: CASSSRVGDTQYF. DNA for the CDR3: TGTGCCAGCAGCTCCCGCGTTGGAGATACGCAGTATTTT.

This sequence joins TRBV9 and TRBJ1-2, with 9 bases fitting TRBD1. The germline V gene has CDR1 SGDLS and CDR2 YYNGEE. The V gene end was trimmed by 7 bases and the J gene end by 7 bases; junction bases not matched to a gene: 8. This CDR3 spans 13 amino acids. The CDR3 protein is CASDTGGRGGYTF. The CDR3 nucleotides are TGTGCCAGCGATACAGGGGGCAGGGGTGGCTACACCTTC.

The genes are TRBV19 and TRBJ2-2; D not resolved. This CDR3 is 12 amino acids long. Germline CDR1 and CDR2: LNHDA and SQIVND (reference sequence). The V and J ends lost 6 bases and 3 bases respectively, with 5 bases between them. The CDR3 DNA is TGTGCCAGTAGCGATTACACCGGGGAGCTGTTTTTT. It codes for CASSDYTGELFF.

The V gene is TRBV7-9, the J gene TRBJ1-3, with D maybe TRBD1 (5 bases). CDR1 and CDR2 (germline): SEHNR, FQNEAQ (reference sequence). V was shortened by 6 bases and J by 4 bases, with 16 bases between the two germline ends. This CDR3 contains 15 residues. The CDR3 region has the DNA TGTGCCAGCAGGGGAGGGGCAAAAACAGGAAACACCATATATTTT. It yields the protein CASRGGAKTGNTIYF.

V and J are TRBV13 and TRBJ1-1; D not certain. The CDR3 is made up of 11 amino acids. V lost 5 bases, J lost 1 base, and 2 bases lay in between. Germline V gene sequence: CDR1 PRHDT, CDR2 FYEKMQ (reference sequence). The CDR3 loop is CASSQNTEAFF. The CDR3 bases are TGTGCCAGCAGCCAGAACACTGAAGCTTTCTTT.

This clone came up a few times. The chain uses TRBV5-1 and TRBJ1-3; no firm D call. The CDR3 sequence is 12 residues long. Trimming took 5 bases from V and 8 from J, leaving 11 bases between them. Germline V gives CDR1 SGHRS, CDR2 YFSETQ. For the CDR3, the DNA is TGCGCCAGCAGGAGGGAGGCGGACACCATATATTTT. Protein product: CASRREADTIYF.

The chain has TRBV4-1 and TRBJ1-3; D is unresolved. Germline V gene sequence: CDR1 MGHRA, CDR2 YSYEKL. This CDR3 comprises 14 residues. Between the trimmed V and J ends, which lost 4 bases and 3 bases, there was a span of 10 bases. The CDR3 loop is CASSPPRGGNTIYF. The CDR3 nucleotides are TGCGCCAGCAGCCCCCCCCGGGGTGGAAACACCATATATTTT.

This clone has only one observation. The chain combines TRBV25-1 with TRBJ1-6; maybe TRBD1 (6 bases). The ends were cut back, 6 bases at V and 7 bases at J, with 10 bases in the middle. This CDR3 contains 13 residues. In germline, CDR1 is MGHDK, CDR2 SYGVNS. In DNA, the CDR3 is TGTGCCAGCAGACAGGGACGAAATTCACCCCTCCACTTT. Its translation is CASRQGRNSPLHF.

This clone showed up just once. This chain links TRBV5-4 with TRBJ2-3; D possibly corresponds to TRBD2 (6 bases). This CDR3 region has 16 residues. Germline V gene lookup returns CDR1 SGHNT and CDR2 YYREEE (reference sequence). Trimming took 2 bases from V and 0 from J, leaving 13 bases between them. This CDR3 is CASSFGAGLSTDTQYF. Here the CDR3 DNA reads TGTGCCAGCAGCTTTGGTGCGGGACTTAGCACAGATACGCAGTATTTT.

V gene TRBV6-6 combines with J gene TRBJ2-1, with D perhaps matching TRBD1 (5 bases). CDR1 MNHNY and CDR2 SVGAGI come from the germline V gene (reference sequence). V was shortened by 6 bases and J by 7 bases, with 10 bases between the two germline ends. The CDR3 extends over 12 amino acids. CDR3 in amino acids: CASSTTGNEQFF. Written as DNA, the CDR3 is TGTGCCAGCAGCACCACAGGAAATGAGCAGTTCTTC.

The CDR3 sequence is CASSPTSGGAVDTQYF. CDR3 sequence (DNA): TGTGCCAGCAGCCCGACTAGCGGGGGGGCCGTAGATACGCAGTATTTT. The chain couples TRBV13 to TRBJ2-3; 14 positions agree with TRBD2. The CDR3 runs to 16 residues. Per germline, CDR1 PRHDT and CDR2 FYEKMQ (reference sequence). V gave up 5 bases and J gave up 5 bases; unmatched junction bases: 6. Drawing the rest from reference TRBV13 and TRBJ2-3, the complete variable domain is AAGVIQSPRHLIKEKRETATLKCYPIPRHDTVYWYQQGPGQDPQFLISFYEKMQSDKGSIPDRFSAQQFSDYHSELNMSSLELGDSALYFCASSPTSGGAVDTQYFGPGTRLTVL.

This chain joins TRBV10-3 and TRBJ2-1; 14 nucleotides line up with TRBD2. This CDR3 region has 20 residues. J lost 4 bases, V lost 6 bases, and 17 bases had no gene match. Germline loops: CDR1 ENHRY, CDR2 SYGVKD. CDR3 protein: CAISPPGLAGDLASYNEQFF. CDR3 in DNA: TGTGCCATCAGCCCACCGGGACTAGCGGGAGATCTTGCATCATACAATGAGCAGTTCTTC.

The CDR3 coding sequence is TGCGCCAGCAGCTTGGCGCCGGCCGGACTTACGAGAGATACGCAGTATTTT. It encodes CASSLAPAGLTRDTQYF. The V gene is TRBV5-1, the J gene TRBJ2-3; TRBD2 is a possible D gene (5 bases). This CDR3 region has 17 residues. The V and J ends lost 0 bases and 5 bases respectively, with 19 bases between them. From germline, CDR1 is SGHRS and CDR2 YFSETQ. Looking up the rest from reference TRBV5-1 and TRBJ2-3 gives the full variable domain: KAGVTQTPRYLIKTRGQQVTLSCSPISGHRSVSWYQQTPGQGLQFLFEYFSETQRNKGNFPGRFSGRQFSNSRSEMNVSTLELGDSALYLCASSLAPAGLTRDTQYFGPGTRLTVL.

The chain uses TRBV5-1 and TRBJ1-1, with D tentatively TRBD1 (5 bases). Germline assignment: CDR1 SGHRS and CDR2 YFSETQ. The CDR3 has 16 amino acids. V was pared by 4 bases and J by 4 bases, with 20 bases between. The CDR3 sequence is CASSAAIVGVGTEAFF. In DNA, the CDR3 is TGCGCCAGCAGCGCTGCAATTGTGGGGGTGGGCACTGAAGCTTTCTTT.

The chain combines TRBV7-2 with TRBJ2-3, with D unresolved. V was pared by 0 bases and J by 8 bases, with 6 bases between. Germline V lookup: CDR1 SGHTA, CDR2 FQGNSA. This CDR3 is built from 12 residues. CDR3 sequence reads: CASSLAGSTQYF. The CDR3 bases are TGTGCCAGCAGCTTAGCGGGCAGTACGCAGTATTTT.

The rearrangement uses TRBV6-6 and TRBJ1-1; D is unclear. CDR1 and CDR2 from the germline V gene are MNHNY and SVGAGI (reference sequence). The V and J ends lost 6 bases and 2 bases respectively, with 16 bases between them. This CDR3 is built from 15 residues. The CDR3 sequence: CASRRGPTGNTEAFF. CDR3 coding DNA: TGTGCCAGCAGGCGAGGCCCGACGGGAAACACTGAAGCTTTCTTT.

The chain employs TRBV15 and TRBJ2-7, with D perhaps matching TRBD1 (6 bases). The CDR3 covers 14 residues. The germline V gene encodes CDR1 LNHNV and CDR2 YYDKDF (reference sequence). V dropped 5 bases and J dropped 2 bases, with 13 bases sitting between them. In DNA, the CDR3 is TGTGCCACCAGCTCCTTGGACAGCCCCTACGAGCAGTACTTC. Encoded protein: CATSSLDSPYEQYF.

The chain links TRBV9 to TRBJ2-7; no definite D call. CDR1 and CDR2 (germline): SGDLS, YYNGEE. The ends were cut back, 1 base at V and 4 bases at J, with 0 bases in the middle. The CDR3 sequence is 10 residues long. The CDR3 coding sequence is TGTGCCAGCAGCGTATACGAGCAGTACGTC. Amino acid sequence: CASSVYEQYV.

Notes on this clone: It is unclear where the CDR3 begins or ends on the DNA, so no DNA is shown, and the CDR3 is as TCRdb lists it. The chain's CDR3 is CASSWGAGTGGSF. V usage is TRBV12-3 or TRBV12-4 and J usage is TRBJ1-4; the DNA was not compared with TRBD1, the D call given in the table. The CDR3 sequence runs 13 residues, both termini included.

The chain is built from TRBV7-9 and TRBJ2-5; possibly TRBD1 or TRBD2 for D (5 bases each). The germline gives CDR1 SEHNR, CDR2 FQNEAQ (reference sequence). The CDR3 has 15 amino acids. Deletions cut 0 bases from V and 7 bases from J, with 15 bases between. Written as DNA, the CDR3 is TGTGCCAGCAGCTTAGCGGGGACCAGCCTTAGGACCCAGTACTTC. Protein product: CASSLAGTSLRTQYF.